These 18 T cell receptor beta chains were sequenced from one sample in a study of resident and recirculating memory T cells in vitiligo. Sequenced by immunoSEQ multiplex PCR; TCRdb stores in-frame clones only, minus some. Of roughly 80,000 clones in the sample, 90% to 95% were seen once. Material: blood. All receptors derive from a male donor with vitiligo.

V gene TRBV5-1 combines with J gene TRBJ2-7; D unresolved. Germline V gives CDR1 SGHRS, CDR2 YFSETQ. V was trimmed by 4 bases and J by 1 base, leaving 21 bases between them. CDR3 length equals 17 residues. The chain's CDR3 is CASSEEVGSLLSYEQYF. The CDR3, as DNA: TGCGCCAGCAGCGAGGAAGTAGGATCACTACTGTCCTACGAGCAGTACTTC.

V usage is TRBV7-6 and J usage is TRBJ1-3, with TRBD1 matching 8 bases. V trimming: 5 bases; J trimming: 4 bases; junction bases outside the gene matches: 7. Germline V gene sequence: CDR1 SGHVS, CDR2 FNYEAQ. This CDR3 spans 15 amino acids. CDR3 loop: CASSPDRAGGNTIYF. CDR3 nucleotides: TGTGCCAGCAGCCCGGACAGGGCGGGCGGAAACACCATATATTTT.

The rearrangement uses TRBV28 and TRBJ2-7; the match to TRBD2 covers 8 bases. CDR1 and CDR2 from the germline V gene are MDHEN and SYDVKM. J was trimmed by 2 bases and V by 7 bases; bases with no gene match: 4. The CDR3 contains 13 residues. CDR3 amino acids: CASTTGGAYEQYF. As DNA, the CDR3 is TGTGCCAGCACCACGGGGGGGGCCTACGAGCAGTACTTC.

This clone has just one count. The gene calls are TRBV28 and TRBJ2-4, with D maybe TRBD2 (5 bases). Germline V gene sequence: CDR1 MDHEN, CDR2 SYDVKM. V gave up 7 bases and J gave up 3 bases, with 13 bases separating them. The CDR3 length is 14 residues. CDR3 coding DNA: TGTGCCAGCACGGGATGGGCGGACAAAAACATTCAGTACTTC. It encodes CASTGWADKNIQYF.

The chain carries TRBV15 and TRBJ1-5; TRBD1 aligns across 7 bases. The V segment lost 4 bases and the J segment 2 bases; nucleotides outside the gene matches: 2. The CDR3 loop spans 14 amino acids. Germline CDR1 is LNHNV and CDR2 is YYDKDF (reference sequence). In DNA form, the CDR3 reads TGTGCCACCAGCAACAGGGGTGGCAATCAGCCCCAGCATTTT. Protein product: CATSNRGGNQPQHF.

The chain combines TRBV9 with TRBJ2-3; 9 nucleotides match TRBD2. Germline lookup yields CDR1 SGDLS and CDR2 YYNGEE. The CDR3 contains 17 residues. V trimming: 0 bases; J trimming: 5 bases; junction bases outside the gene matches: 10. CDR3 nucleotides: TGTGCCAGCAGCGTAGAACTTAGCGGGAGAGGGGAAGATACGCAGTATTTT. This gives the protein CASSVELSGRGEDTQYF.

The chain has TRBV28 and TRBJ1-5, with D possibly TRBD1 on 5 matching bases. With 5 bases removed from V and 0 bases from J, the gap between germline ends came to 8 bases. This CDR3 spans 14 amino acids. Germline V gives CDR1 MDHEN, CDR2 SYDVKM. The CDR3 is CASSRQTSNQPQHF. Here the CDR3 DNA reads TGTGCCAGCAGTCGACAGACTAGCAATCAGCCCCAGCATTTT. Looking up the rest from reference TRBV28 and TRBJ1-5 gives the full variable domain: DVKVTQSSRYLVKRTGEKVFLECVQDMDHENMFWYRQDPGLGLRLIYFSYDVKMKEKGDIPEGYSVSREKKERFSLILESASTNQTSMYLCASSRQTSNQPQHFGDGTRLSIL.

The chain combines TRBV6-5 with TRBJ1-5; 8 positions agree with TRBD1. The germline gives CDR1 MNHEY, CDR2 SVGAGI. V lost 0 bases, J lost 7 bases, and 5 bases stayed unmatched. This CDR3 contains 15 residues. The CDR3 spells CASSYSHRGEQPQHF. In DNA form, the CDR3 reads TGTGCCAGCAGTTACTCGCACAGGGGGGAACAGCCCCAGCATTTT.

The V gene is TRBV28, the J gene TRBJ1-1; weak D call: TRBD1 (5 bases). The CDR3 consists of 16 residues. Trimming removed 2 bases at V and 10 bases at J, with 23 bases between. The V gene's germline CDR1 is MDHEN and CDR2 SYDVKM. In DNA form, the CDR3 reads TGTGCCAGCAGTTTAGTCGGAGGGACCTCTGGCTTGGGAGCTTTCTTT. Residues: CASSLVGGTSGLGAFF.

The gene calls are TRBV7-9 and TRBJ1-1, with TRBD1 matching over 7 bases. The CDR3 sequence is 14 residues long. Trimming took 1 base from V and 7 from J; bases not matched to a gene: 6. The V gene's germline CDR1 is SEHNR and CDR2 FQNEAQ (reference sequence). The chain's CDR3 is CASSLVTGQDEAFF. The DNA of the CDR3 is TGTGCCAGCAGCTTAGTAACAGGACAGGATGAAGCTTTCTTT.

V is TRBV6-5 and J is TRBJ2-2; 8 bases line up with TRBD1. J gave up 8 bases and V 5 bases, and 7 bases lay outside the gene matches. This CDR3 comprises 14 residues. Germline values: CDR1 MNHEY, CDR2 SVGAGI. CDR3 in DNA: TGTGCCAGCAGTCCCCAGGGGGCGCAAGGGGAGCTGTTTTTT. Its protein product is CASSPQGAQGELFF.

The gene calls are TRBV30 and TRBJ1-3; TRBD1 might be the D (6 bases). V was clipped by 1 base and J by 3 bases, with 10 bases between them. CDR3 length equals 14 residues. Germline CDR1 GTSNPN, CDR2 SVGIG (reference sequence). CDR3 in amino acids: CAWSGQENGNTIYF. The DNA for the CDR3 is TGTGCCTGGAGTGGACAGGAGAATGGAAACACCATATATTTT.

CDR3 bases: TGTGCCAGTAGTCCGAGGGCAGGGTCGGAGGGGAGGAAGGGGAATGAGCAGTTCTTC. Residues: CASSPRAGSEGRKGNEQFF. The chain carries TRBV19 and TRBJ2-1, with D perhaps matching TRBD2 (6 bases). The V and J ends lost 5 bases and 7 bases respectively, with 30 bases between them. Germline lookup yields CDR1 LNHDA and CDR2 SQIVND (reference sequence). The CDR3 contains 19 residues.

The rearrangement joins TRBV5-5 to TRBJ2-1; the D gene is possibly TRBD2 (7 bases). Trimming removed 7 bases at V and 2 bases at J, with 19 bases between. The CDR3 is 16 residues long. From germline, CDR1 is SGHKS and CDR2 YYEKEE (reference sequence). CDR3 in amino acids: CASYTRGEGAYNEQFF. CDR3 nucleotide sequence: TGTGCCAGCTATACGAGGGGGGAGGGCGCCTACAATGAGCAGTTCTTC.

The CDR3: CASSTRTTGRLGYEQFF. As DNA, the CDR3 is TGTGCCAGCAGCACACGTACTACAGGACGGCTAGGGTATGAGCAGTTCTTC. This chain uses TRBV7-9 with TRBJ2-1; possibly TRBD1 for D (5 bases). The CDR3 is 17 amino acids. Germline V gene data show CDR1 as SEHNR and CDR2 as FQNEAQ (reference sequence). Trimming stripped 5 bases from V and 8 bases from J, with 25 bases between.

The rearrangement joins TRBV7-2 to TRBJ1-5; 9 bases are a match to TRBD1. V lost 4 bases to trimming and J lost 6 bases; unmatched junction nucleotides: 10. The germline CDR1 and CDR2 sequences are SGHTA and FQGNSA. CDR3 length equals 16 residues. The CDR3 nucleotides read TGTGCCAGCAGCTCCCCAGGGACAGGGTTCGGTCAGCCCCAGCATTTT. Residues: CASSSPGTGFGQPQHF.

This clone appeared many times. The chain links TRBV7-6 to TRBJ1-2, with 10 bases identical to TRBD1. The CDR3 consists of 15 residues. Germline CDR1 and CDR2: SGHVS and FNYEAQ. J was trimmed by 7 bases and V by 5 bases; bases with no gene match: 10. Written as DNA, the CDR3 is TGTGCCAGCAGCCATTCGCGGACAGGGGGAAGTGGCTACACCTTC. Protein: CASSHSRTGGSGYTF.

CDR3 region: CASSLAFRVRDTEAFF. The CDR3 DNA reads TGTGCCAGCAGCTTAGCGTTTCGGGTCCGGGACACTGAAGCTTTCTTT. This sequence joins TRBV7-2 and TRBJ1-1; the D is unclear. CDR3 length: 16 residues. The germline V gene has CDR1 SGHTA and CDR2 FQGNSA. V gave up 0 bases and J gave up 3 bases, with 14 bases separating them.